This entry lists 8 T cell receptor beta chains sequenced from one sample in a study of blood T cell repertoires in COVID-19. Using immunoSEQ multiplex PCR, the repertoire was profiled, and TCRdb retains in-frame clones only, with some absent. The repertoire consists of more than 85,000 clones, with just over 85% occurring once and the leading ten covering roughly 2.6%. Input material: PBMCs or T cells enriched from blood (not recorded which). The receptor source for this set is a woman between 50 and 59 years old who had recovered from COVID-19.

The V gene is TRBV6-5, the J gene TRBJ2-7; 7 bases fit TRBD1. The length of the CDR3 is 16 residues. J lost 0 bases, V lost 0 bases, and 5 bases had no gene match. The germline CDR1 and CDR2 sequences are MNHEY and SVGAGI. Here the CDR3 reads CASSYSPDRSSYEQYF. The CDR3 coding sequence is TGTGCCAGCAGTTACTCTCCGGACAGGAGCTCCTACGAGCAGTACTTC.

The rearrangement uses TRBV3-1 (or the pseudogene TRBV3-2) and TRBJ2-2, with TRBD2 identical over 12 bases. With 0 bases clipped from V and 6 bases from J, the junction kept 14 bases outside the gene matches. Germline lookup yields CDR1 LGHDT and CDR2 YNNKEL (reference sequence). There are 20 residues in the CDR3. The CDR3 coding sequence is TGTGCCAGCAGCCAAGAGGGGCTAGCGGGAGGGCCTATCGTGGCCGGGGAGCTGTTTTTT. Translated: CASSQEGLAGGPIVAGELFF.

In nucleotides, the CDR3 is TGTGCCAGCAGCGACAGGGTTCTGAGTGGCTACACCTTC. It is translated as CASSDRVLSGYTF. The chain employs TRBV2 and TRBJ1-2; 7 bases are shared with TRBD1. The trim removed 6 bases at V and 7 bases at J, leaving 8 bases unmatched. Germline V gene lookup returns CDR1 SNHLY and CDR2 FYNNEI. The CDR3 contains 13 residues.

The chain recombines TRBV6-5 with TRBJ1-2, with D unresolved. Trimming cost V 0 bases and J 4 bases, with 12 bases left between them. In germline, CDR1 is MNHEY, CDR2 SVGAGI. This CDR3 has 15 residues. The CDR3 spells CASSYSPTPGYGYTF. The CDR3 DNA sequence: TGTGCCAGCAGTTACTCGCCAACTCCCGGCTATGGCTACACCTTC.

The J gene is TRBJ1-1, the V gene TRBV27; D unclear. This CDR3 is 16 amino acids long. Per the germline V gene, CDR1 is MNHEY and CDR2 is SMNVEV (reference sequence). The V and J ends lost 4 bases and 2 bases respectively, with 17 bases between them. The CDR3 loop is CASSSIDKSPNTEAFF. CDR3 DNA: TGTGCCAGCAGTTCTATCGACAAGAGCCCAAACACTGAAGCTTTCTTT.

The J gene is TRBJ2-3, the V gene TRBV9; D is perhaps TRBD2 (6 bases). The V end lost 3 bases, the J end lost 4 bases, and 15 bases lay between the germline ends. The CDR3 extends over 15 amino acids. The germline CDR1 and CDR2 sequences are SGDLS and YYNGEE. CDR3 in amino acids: CASSAGDQWADTQYF. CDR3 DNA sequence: TGTGCCAGCAGCGCGGGGGATCAGTGGGCAGATACGCAGTATTTT.

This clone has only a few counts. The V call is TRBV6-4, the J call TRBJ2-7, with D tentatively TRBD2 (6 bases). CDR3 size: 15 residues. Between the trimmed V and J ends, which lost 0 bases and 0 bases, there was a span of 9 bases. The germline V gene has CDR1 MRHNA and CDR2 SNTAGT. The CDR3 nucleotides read TGTGCCAGCAGTGACTCGGCGGGGAGCTCCTACGAGCAGTACTTC. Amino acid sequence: CASSDSAGSSYEQYF.

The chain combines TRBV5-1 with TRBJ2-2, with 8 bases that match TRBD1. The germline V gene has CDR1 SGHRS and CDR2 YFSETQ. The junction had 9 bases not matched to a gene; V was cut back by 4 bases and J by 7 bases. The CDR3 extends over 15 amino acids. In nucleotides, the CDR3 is TGCGCCAGCAGCCCCTATGAAACAGGGGGCGGGGAGCTGTTTTTT. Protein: CASSPYETGGGELFF.